This T cell receptor (beta chain) is from a study of blood T cell repertoires in COVID-19. The table came from immunoSEQ multiplex PCR; TCRdb's copy has only in-frame clones and leaves some out. The table has around 210,000 clones, approximately 84% seen once. Trimming left V 4 bases short and J 3 bases short, with 17 bases between. Germline CDR1 is SGHNT and CDR2 is YYREEE (reference sequence). This CDR3 is built from 15 residues. This clone has only one observation. The rearrangement links TRBV5-4 to TRBJ2-7; perhaps TRBD1 as D (5 bases). The sequence came from a woman aged 80 or older with COVID-19, enrolled during active disease. The specimen sequenced was peripheral blood. CDR3 protein: CASSPGGQGGYEQYF. The CDR3 nucleotides read TGTGCCAGCAGCCCGGGTGGGCAGGGCGGCTACGAGCAGTACTTC.